This T cell receptor beta chain is drawn from a study of T cell repertoires in cytomegalovirus infection. This clonotype came up a few times. The CDR3 has 16 amino acids. Per the germline V gene, CDR1 is MDHEN and CDR2 is SYDVKM. J lost 3 bases, V lost 4 bases, and 11 bases had no gene match. One entry per CDR3 protein results from TCRdb running MiXCR on the reads. The sample lists roughly 230,000 distinct CDR3 sequences, approximately 24% occurring once. The sequenced material came from CD8+ T cells from PBMCs. This chain uses TRBV28 with TRBJ2-7, with 8 bases fitting TRBD1. This clonotype was obtained from a human donor in good health (CMV status not recorded). Some clones in this sample may be carry-over from other donors' samples. CDR3 amino acids: CASSSLQGAMSYEQYF. CDR3 sequence (DNA): TGTGCCAGCAGTTCCCTCCAGGGGGCGATGAGCTACGAGCAGTACTTC.